This TCR beta chain was identified during a study of blood T cell repertoires in COVID-19. The wider study: Nucleic acid was either cDNA or gDNA, and it came from T cells, B-cell-depleted T cells, or PBMCs.

The CDR3 is 14 amino acids. J was trimmed by 8 bases and V by 1 base; bases with no gene match: 5. Germline assignment: CDR1 SGHTA and CDR2 FQGNSA. Authors' processing steps: Amplifying reference gene primers gave estimates of nucleated cell counts. The assay was immunoSEQ multiplex PCR, and TCRdb's table has in-frame clones only and misses some. V and J calls and clone size follow that table, whereas D and trimming were derived from the DNA. Altogether some 220,000 clones are present, roughly 85% being singletons, with the ten largest covering over 2%. This receptor was identified in a woman in her seventies with COVID-19, enrolled during active disease. The rearrangement links TRBV7-2 to TRBJ2-1; 7 positions agree with TRBD2. Sequencing input: peripheral blood. CDR3 nucleotide sequence: TGTGCCAGCAGCTTAGGGACTAGTCGCGATGAGCAGTTCTTC. Translation gives CASSLGTSRDEQFF.